The next 24 T cell receptor beta chains were all read from a single sample in a study of blood T cell repertoires in COVID-19. The protocol was immunoSEQ multiplex PCR, while the TCRdb copy is restricted to in-frame clones and leaves out a portion. The data show fewer than 150,000 clones, about four fifths seen once. The sequencing input was peripheral blood. The source is a human donor in a cohort sampled during active COVID-19.

The chain carries TRBV6-5 and TRBJ2-3; 7 positions agree with TRBD2. V was clipped by 8 bases and J by 6 bases; unmatched bases: 2. CDR1 is MNHEY and CDR2 is SVGAGI in the germline V gene. This CDR3 spans 11 amino acids. The DNA of the CDR3 is TGTGCCAGCGGACTAGGGGATACGCAGTATTTT. Its protein is CASGLGDTQYF.

The V gene is TRBV6-6, the J gene TRBJ1-5, with 10 bases aligning to TRBD1. Germline lookup yields CDR1 MNHNY and CDR2 SVGAGI (reference sequence). With V trimmed by 4 bases and J by 4 bases, 1 base remained unmatched. The CDR3 is 14 residues long. CDR3 DNA: TGTGCCAGCAGTTCGGGACAGGGGAATCAGCCCCAGCATTTT. Its protein is CASSSGQGNQPQHF.

The chain links TRBV29-1 to TRBJ2-5; 9 nucleotides match TRBD1. Germline loops: CDR1 SQVTM, CDR2 ANQGSEA. This CDR3 is 14 amino acids long. The V gene end was trimmed by 3 bases and the J gene end by 5 bases; junction bases not matched to a gene: 7. CDR3: CSVDGQGSRETQYF. The CDR3 coding sequence is TGCAGCGTTGACGGACAGGGGAGTCGGGAGACCCAGTACTTC.

The gene calls are TRBV5-1 and TRBJ1-2; perhaps TRBD1 as D (5 bases). CDR3 length: 15 amino acids. Germline V CDR1 and CDR2: SGHRS, YFSETQ. Trimming shortened V by 1 base and J by 8 bases, and 18 bases separated the two germline ends. CDR3 in DNA: TGCGCCAGCAGCTTGACCTCAGGGCGTACGGGCGGCTACACCTTC. Its protein is CASSLTSGRTGGYTF. Complete variable domain (other parts from reference TRBV5-1 and TRBJ1-2): KAGVTQTPRYLIKTRGQQVTLSCSPISGHRSVSWYQQTPGQGLQFLFEYFSETQRNKGNFPGRFSGRQFSNSRSEMNVSTLELGDSALYLCASSLTSGRTGGYTFGSGTRLTVV.

V and J are TRBV19 and TRBJ1-5, with TRBD1 as a possible D gene (6 bases). V shed 4 bases and J shed 5 bases, with 12 bases lying between them. From germline, CDR1 is LNHDA and CDR2 SQIVND (reference sequence). The CDR3 has 14 residues. This CDR3 is CASSTQGGHQPQHF. The CDR3 nucleotides read TGTGCCAGTAGTACCCAAGGGGGTCATCAGCCCCAGCATTTT.

V usage is TRBV10-3 and J usage is TRBJ2-2, with 10 bases that match TRBD1. Germline trimming cut 7 bases from V and 3 bases from J; bases unmatched to any gene: 5. The CDR3 runs to 15 residues. The germline CDR1 and CDR2 sequences are ENHRY and SYGVKD. CDR3 loop: CAITRGTGDTGELFF. The CDR3 DNA follows: TGTGCCATCACGCGAGGGACAGGGGACACCGGGGAGCTGTTTTTT.

This clone was observed a few times. The genes are TRBV10-2 and TRBJ2-1; D unclear. With 4 bases removed from V and 5 bases from J, the gap between germline ends came to 12 bases. The CDR3 totals 14 residues. Germline V CDR1 and CDR2: WSHSY, SAAADI. The CDR3 nucleotides are TGCGCCAGCAGTGTAGGCGGTATCGACAATGAGCAGTTCTTC. This gives the protein CASSVGGIDNEQFF.

The chain is built from TRBV6-4 and TRBJ2-3, with 7 bases that match TRBD1. The J segment lost 4 bases and the V segment lost 5 bases, leaving 6 bases of the junction unmatched. Per the germline V gene, CDR1 is MRHNA and CDR2 is SNTAGT. The CDR3 extends over 14 amino acids. The CDR3 sequence is CASSPQGTADTQYF. Written as DNA, the CDR3 is TGTGCCAGCAGTCCACAGGGGACAGCAGATACGCAGTATTTT.

The chain is built from TRBV29-1 and TRBJ1-1; D not resolved. Between the trimmed V and J ends, which lost 4 bases and 0 bases, there was a span of 6 bases. The V gene's germline CDR1 is SQVTM and CDR2 ANQGSEA. The CDR3 length is 12 residues. The CDR3: CSVGPMNTEAFF. DNA for the CDR3: TGCAGCGTTGGGCCGATGAACACTGAAGCTTTCTTT. Drawing the rest from reference TRBV29-1 and TRBJ1-1, the complete variable domain is SAVISQKPSRDICQRGTSLTIQCQVDSQVTMMFWYRQQPGQSLTLIATANQGSEATYESGFVIDKFPISRPNLTFSTLTVSNMSPEDSSIYLCSVGPMNTEAFFGQGTRLTVV.

The DNA of the CDR3 is TGTGCCAGCAGCTCGACCGGAGGGCACGGTGGGGCAGGGAATTCACCCCTCCACTTT. It translates to CASSSTGGHGGAGNSPLHF. V gene TRBV7-3 combines with J gene TRBJ1-6; D possibly corresponds to TRBD1 (5 bases). From germline, CDR1 is SGHTA and CDR2 FQGTGA. The germline V and J ends were trimmed by 4 bases and 7 bases, with 26 bases remaining between them. The CDR3 contains 19 residues.

The J gene is TRBJ1-1, the V gene TRBV10-3, with 11 nucleotides matching TRBD1. CDR3 length: 14 residues. CDR1 and CDR2 from the germline V gene are ENHRY and SYGVKD. Losses at the gene ends were 7 bases for V and 3 bases for J; bases not matched to a gene: 4. The CDR3 region has the DNA TGTGCCATCAAAGGGACAGGGGGGGACACTGAAGCTTTCTTT. Translating gives CAIKGTGGDTEAFF.

The chain has TRBV7-9 and TRBJ1-1; perhaps TRBD1 as D (5 bases). Trimming took 1 base from V and 1 from J, leaving 10 bases between them. This CDR3 is built from 15 residues. Germline CDR1 reads SEHNR; CDR2 reads FQNEAQ (reference sequence). The chain's CDR3 is CASSLEIGANTEAFF. CDR3 DNA: TGTGCCAGCAGCTTAGAAATAGGGGCGAACACTGAAGCTTTCTTT.

This clone was detected only once. V gene TRBV9 combines with J gene TRBJ2-4; TRBD2 might be the D (5 bases). The V and J ends lost 0 bases and 0 bases respectively, with 10 bases between them. Per germline, CDR1 SGDLS and CDR2 YYNGEE. This CDR3 has 16 amino acids. CDR3 nucleotide sequence: TGTGCCAGCAGCGTAGCGGACGGACTAGCCAAAAACATTCAGTACTTC. Protein sequence: CASSVADGLAKNIQYF.

The rearrangement links TRBV10-3 to TRBJ1-2; 10 nucleotides line up with TRBD1. V dropped 4 bases and J dropped 8; count of bases not matched to a gene: 7. The CDR3 covers 14 residues. The V gene's germline CDR1 is ENHRY and CDR2 SYGVKD. This CDR3 is CAISATGGAKGYTF. CDR3 nucleotide sequence: TGTGCCATCAGTGCGACAGGGGGCGCGAAGGGCTACACCTTC.

The CDR3 is CASGLGERGRNQPQHF. The CDR3 coding sequence is TGTGCTAGTGGTTTGGGTGAGAGGGGGCGCAATCAGCCCCAGCATTTT. The rearrangement joins TRBV12-5 to TRBJ1-5; 7 positions match TRBD1. The length of the CDR3 is 16 residues. The J segment lost 2 bases and the V segment lost 1 base, leaving 5 bases of the junction unmatched. Germline V gives CDR1 LGHNT, CDR2 FRNRAP.

This chain joins TRBV3-1 (or the pseudogene TRBV3-2) and TRBJ1-1; tentative D call: TRBD1 (5 bases). V was pared by 8 bases and J by 4 bases, with 17 bases between. The CDR3 sequence is 14 residues long. Germline loops: CDR1 LGHDT, CDR2 YNNKEL (reference sequence). The CDR3 reads CASGRQGKVTEAFF. For the CDR3, the DNA is TGTGCCAGCGGACGCCAGGGAAAAGTCACTGAAGCTTTCTTT.

The chain is built from TRBV3-1 (or the pseudogene TRBV3-2) and TRBJ2-5; tentative D call: TRBD1 (6 bases). The CDR3 runs to 16 residues. The V gene lost 4 bases and the J gene lost 5 bases, with 20 bases spanning the gap. Germline CDR1 and CDR2: LGHDT and YNNKEL (reference sequence). Here the CDR3 DNA reads TGTGCCAGCAGCCCCCTCGGGACAACCTTCGGGGAGACCCAGTACTTC. Translation gives CASSPLGTTFGETQYF.

The chain uses TRBV2 and TRBJ2-7; D not certain. The CDR3 extends over 13 amino acids. Trimming took off 4 bases at V and 6 bases at J, with 13 bases between the two ends. Germline CDR1 SNHLY, CDR2 FYNNEI. This CDR3 reads CASSVHSSGEQYF. CDR3 DNA sequence: TGTGCCAGCAGTGTCCACAGTTCTGGCGAGCAGTACTTC.

The genes are TRBV27 and TRBJ1-6; 7 positions agree with TRBD1. V trimming: 8 bases; J trimming: 9 bases; junction bases outside the gene matches: 7. The CDR3 runs 13 residues. The germline V gene has CDR1 MNHEY and CDR2 SMNVEV (reference sequence). In DNA, the CDR3 is TGTGCCAGCGGGACAGCGAAGGGTTCACCCCTCCACTTT. Protein product: CASGTAKGSPLHF.

CDR3 amino acids: CASSTTSGSSYNEQFF. CDR3 coding DNA: TGTGCCAGCAGCACGACTAGCGGGAGCTCCTACAATGAGCAGTTCTTC. V usage is TRBV3-1 (or the pseudogene TRBV3-2) and J usage is TRBJ2-1; 12 positions agree with TRBD2. The CDR3 contains 16 residues. Looked up from germline, CDR1 is LGHDT and CDR2 is YNNKEL (reference sequence). With V trimmed by 5 bases and J by 0 bases, 2 bases remained unmatched.

This clone was seen only a few times. The rearrangement links TRBV2 to TRBJ2-7; 7 bases line up with TRBD1. Per germline, CDR1 SNHLY and CDR2 FYNNEI. This CDR3 has 17 amino acids. After removal of 6 bases from V and 1 base from J, the junction contained 15 bases not matched to a gene. The CDR3 DNA reads TGTGCCAGCAGATTTAACCCCGGGACAGATGATTCCTACGAGCAGTACTTC. Translating gives CASRFNPGTDDSYEQYF. Drawing the rest from reference TRBV2 and TRBJ2-7, the complete variable domain is EPEVTQTPSHQVTQMGQEVILRCVPISNHLYFYWYRQILGQKVEFLVSFYNNEISEKSEIFDDQFSVERPDGSNFTLKIRSTKLEDSAMYFCASRFNPGTDDSYEQYFGPGTRLTVT.

This clone was seen once. The CDR3 nucleotides read TGTGCCAGCAGCCACCACGGGGGGGCTAGCACAGATACGCAGTATTTT. Its translation is CASSHHGGASTDTQYF. This sequence joins TRBV7-2 and TRBJ2-3, with 8 bases lining up with TRBD2. V lost 5 bases, J lost 0 bases, and 7 bases stayed unmatched. Germline V gene lookup returns CDR1 SGHTA and CDR2 FQGNSA. The CDR3 totals 16 residues.

The V and J genes are TRBV12-3 or TRBV12-4 and TRBJ1-5, with no clear D. Between the trimmed V and J ends, which lost 3 bases and 9 bases, there was a span of 6 bases. This CDR3 comprises 11 residues. As DNA, the CDR3 is TGTGCCAGCAGTTTGGGCTCGCCCCAGCATTTT. As protein: CASSLGSPQHF.

This chain links TRBV5-8 with TRBJ1-3; 7 positions agree with TRBD1. Germline CDR1 and CDR2: SGHTS and YDEGEE. The CDR3 runs to 14 residues. The V segment lost 7 bases and the J segment 0 bases; nucleotides outside the gene matches: 4. Here the CDR3 DNA reads TGTGCCAGCTCCAGGGGGAGCTCTGGAAACACCATATATTTT. Protein sequence: CASSRGSSGNTIYF.